The rows below give T cell receptor beta chains drawn from one sample of a study of OX40 agonist ivuxolimab in advanced cancers. Sequencing was performed with immunoSEQ multiplex PCR; in TCRdb, only in-frame clones are kept and a portion is missing. The sample shows tens of thousands of clones, about 94% of them seen only once. Sequences were derived from CD4+ or CD8+ T cells sorted from blood, sampled in a trial of the OX40 agonist ivuxolimab. These TCRs come from an adult with an advanced solid tumor such as melanoma, head and neck, liver or kidney cancer. Each CDR3 is given with its conserved first and last residue. D genes are given only for firm matches. The size of a clone is reported for some rows only, either as once, few or many, or as a class for expanded clones.

TRBV9	TRBD2	TRBJ2-1	.	CASSESGISTDEQFF	TGTGCCAGCAGCGAGAGCGGGATCTCGACAGATGAGCAGTTCTTC
TRBV7-2	.	TRBJ2-7	.	CASSLWDGPYEQYF	TGTGCCAGCAGTCTCTGGGACGGCCCCTACGAGCAGTACTTC
TRBV7-2	.	TRBJ1-5	.	CASSLVGGGSNQPQHF	TGTGCCAGCAGCTTAGTGGGGGGCGGGAGCAATCAGCCCCAGCATTTT
TRBV19	.	TRBJ2-7	.	CASRSAASYEQYF	TGTGCCAGCAGGTCCGCAGCTAGCTACGAGCAGTACTTC
TRBV6-1	TRBD1	TRBJ2-6	.	CASSVGQVIYSGANVLTF	TGTGCCAGCAGTGTAGGACAGGTTATTTACTCTGGGGCCAACGTCCTGACTTTC
TRBV28	.	TRBJ2-1	.	CASSLSFGLHNEQFF	TGTGCCAGCAGTTTATCCTTTGGACTTCACAATGAGCAGTTCTTC
TRBV2	TRBD1	TRBJ2-4	.	CASSQRSDRNIQYF	TGTGCCAGCAGCCAGAGGTCGGACAGGAACATTCAGTACTTC
TRBV5-1	TRBD2	TRBJ2-1	.	CASSGGTSGRQNNEQFF	TGCGCCAGCAGCGGGGGGACTAGCGGGAGACAAAACAATGAGCAGTTCTTC
TRBV10-3	.	TRBJ2-2	.	CAIATGPTGELFF	TGTGCCATCGCTACAGGTCCCACCGGGGAGCTGTTTTTT
TRBV7-3	.	TRBJ1-5	.	CASSLNKEGNQPQHF	TGTGCCAGCAGCTTAAATAAGGAGGGCAATCAGCCCCAGCATTTT
TRBV7-6	.	TRBJ2-4	.	CASSLGGEANIQYF	TGTGCCAGCAGCTTAGGGGGGGAGGCAAACATTCAGTACTTC
TRBV28	.	TRBJ2-7	.	CASSLLLGPGEQYF	TGTGCCAGCAGTTTACTCCTGGGGCCGGGGGAGCAGTACTTC
TRBV28	TRBD1	TRBJ1-2	.	CASSFRGLDYGYTF	TGTGCCAGCAGTTTCAGGGGGCTAGACTATGGCTACACCTTC
TRBV28	.	TRBJ1-5	once	CASSPNQPQHF	TGTGCCAGCAGCCCCAATCAGCCCCAGCATTTT
TRBV9	TRBD1	TRBJ1-1	.	CASSPRTGEEAFF	TGTGCCAGCAGCCCCCGGACAGGGGAGGAAGCTTTCTTT
TRBV27	TRBD1	TRBJ2-4	once	CASSLDGTGPNIQYF	TGTGCCAGCAGTTTGGACGGGACAGGGCCGAACATTCAGTACTTC
TRBV29-1	TRBD1	TRBJ2-7	.	CSVAEGAGYYEQYF	TGCAGCGTTGCAGAGGGGGCAGGATACTACGAGCAGTACTTC
TRBV6-5	.	TRBJ2-1	once	CASSRLDDEQFF	TGTGCCAGCAGTCGCTTGGATGATGAGCAGTTCTTC
TRBV27	.	TRBJ2-5	.	CASSPSGGPEQYF	TGTGCCAGCAGTCCTTCTGGGGGGCCTGAGCAGTACTTC
TRBV28	TRBD1	TRBJ1-2	once	CASSFRTGSYGYTF	TGTGCCAGCAGTTTTAGGACAGGGAGCTATGGCTACACCTTC
TRBV7-6	.	TRBJ2-1	.	CASSPFRAGVIQEGAEQFF	TGTGCCAGCAGCCCCTTCAGAGCGGGAGTAATCCAAGAGGGGGCTGAGCAGTTCTTC
TRBV13	.	TRBJ2-1	.	CASSSDSLGVGMNEQFF	TGTGCCAGCAGCTCGGACTCCCTCGGGGTCGGGATGAATGAGCAGTTCTTC
TRBV5-1	.	TRBJ2-7	.	CASSLGSSYEQYF	TGCGCCAGCAGCTTAGGCAGCTCCTACGAGCAGTACTTC
TRBV28	.	TRBJ2-3	once	CASNPSTDTQYF	TGTGCCAGCAATCCTAGCACAGATACGCAGTATTTT
TRBV6-5	TRBD1	TRBJ2-1	.	CASSYSPGQGRFF	TGTGCCAGCAGTTACTCCCCGGGACAGGGAAGATTCTTC
TRBV27	.	TRBJ2-3	.	CASSSGVYTDTQYF	TGTGCCAGCAGTTCAGGGGTTTATACAGATACGCAGTATTTT
TRBV29-1	.	TRBJ2-2	.	CSVALNTGELFF	TGCAGCGTTGCGTTGAACACCGGGGAGCTGTTTTTT